One and the same sample provided the 27 T cell receptor beta chains below, sequenced in a study of T-cell reconstitution after alpha-beta-depleted transplantation in children. Unique molecular identifiers were used to barcode this TCRbeta library. Using its own MiXCR run on the PCR reads, TCRdb lists one record per CDR3 protein. The table includes approximately 83,000 distinct CDR3 sequences, roughly 8.3% detected once. The sequencing here drew on PBMCs from the stem cell graft donor, taken from the stem cell graft. These receptors came from a human donor who donated a stem cell graft to a child with congenital amegakaryocytic thrombocytopenia.

The chain carries TRBV11-1 and TRBJ2-1; D ambiguous. The CDR3 is 14 amino acids. Germline CDR1 is SGHAT and CDR2 is FQDESV (reference sequence). V lost 1 base and J 7 bases, leaving 11 bases between the germline ends. CDR3 sequence: CASSLGLSQNEQFF. CDR3 nucleotide sequence: TGTGCCAGCAGCTTAGGGTTATCCCAGAATGAGCAGTTCTTC. The entire variable domain, with the rest obtained from reference TRBV11-1 and TRBJ2-1, is as follows: EAEVAQSPRYKITEKSQAVAFWCDPISGHATLYWYRQILGQGPELLVQFQDESVVDDSQLPKDRFSAERLKGVDSTLKIQPAELGDSAMYLCASSLGLSQNEQFFGPGTRLTVL.

This clonotype was recorded many times. The chain links TRBV12-3 or TRBV12-4 to TRBJ2-1; TRBD1 is a possible D gene (5 bases). CDR3 length: 14 amino acids. The ends were cut back, 7 bases at V and 0 bases at J, with 10 bases in the middle. CDR3 residues: CASTETVSYNEQFF. CDR3 bases: TGTGCCAGCACAGAGACAGTCTCCTACAATGAGCAGTTCTTC.

This clonotype was seen repeatedly, ten times or more. This chain joins TRBV12-3 or TRBV12-4 and TRBJ2-1; TRBD1 matches at 9 bases. The CDR3 sequence is 15 residues long. Trimming cost V 5 bases and J 4 bases; bases outside gene matches: 6. CDR3 nucleotides: TGTGCCAGCAGTGAGACCGGGACAGGGTACAATGAGCAGTTCTTC. As protein: CASSETGTGYNEQFF.

This clonotype was detected once. The rearrangement links TRBV19 to TRBJ1-3; 7 positions agree with TRBD1. This CDR3 has 14 amino acids. The J segment lost 6 bases and the V segment lost 8 bases, leaving 10 bases of the junction unmatched. Germline assignment: CDR1 LNHDA and CDR2 SQIVND (reference sequence). The CDR3 loop is CASRRRGGQNTIYF. In DNA, the CDR3 is TGTGCCAGTCGCCGCAGGGGGGGACAAAACACCATATATTTT.

This clonotype appeared many times. The CDR3 DNA is TGCGCCAGCAGCTATGGGGGCCCGCCCGGGGAGCTGTTTTTT. It specifies CASSYGGPPGELFF. The gene calls are TRBV5-1 and TRBJ2-2; D might be TRBD1 (6 bases). The CDR3 loop spans 14 amino acids. Germline-derived CDR1 and CDR2 are SGHRS and YFSETQ. V was pared by 3 bases and J by 6 bases, with 12 bases between.

This clonotype was seen ten or more times. The rearrangement links TRBV20-1 to TRBJ2-1, with TRBD2 matching over 9 bases. V trimming: 5 bases; J trimming: 0 bases; junction bases outside the gene matches: 5. The CDR3 extends over 15 amino acids. Germline CDR1 and CDR2: DFQATT and SNEGSKA (reference sequence). CDR3 nucleotides: TGCAGTGCTCCCTGGACTAGCGACTCCTACAATGAGCAGTTCTTC. Translation gives CSAPWTSDSYNEQFF.

This clonotype was seen many times. The chain carries TRBV5-1 and TRBJ1-4, with TRBD1 matching over 9 bases. Germline loops: CDR1 SGHRS, CDR2 YFSETQ. The CDR3 is 16 residues long. V shed 2 bases and J 7 bases; nucleotides not matched to a gene: 9. The CDR3 region has the DNA TGCGCCAGCAGCTTTTTTGGGACAGGGAGTGTTGAAAAACTGTTTTTT. This translates into CASSFFGTGSVEKLFF.

This clonotype was seen repeatedly, ten times or more. The CDR3 nucleotides read TGCGCCAGCAGCCGGGACAGGGGCTACGAGCAGTACTTC. Translating gives CASSRDRGYEQYF. V is TRBV5-1 and J is TRBJ2-7; 10 nucleotides align to TRBD1. The CDR3 has 13 amino acids. The V gene's germline CDR1 is SGHRS and CDR2 YFSETQ. Trimming at V came to 4 bases and at J to 3 bases, leaving 1 base not matched to a gene.

This clonotype was observed at least ten times. The chain recombines TRBV15 with TRBJ2-5, with TRBD1 as a possible D gene (8 bases). V was trimmed by 5 bases and J by 6 bases, leaving 16 bases between them. CDR1 and CDR2 (germline): LNHNV, YYDKDF (reference sequence). The CDR3 length is 14 residues. The CDR3 loop reads CATSGNRGGKTQYF. CDR3 nucleotide sequence: TGTGCCACCAGCGGTAACAGGGGGGGGAAGACCCAGTACTTC.

This clonotype was observed at least ten times. CDR3 in amino acids: CASSLVRAGNTIYF. In DNA, the CDR3 is TGTGCCAGCAGCTTAGTAAGGGCTGGAAACACCATATATTTT. V is TRBV7-2 and J is TRBJ1-3; D gene ambiguous. This CDR3 has 14 residues. Germline CDR1 and CDR2: SGHTA and FQGNSA. The germline V and J ends were trimmed by 1 base and 2 bases, with 6 bases remaining between them.

This clonotype was seen at least ten times. The rearrangement uses TRBV5-1 and TRBJ2-7; weak D call: TRBD1 (6 bases). This CDR3 region has 15 residues. Looked up from germline, CDR1 is SGHRS and CDR2 is YFSETQ. V lost 0 bases, J lost 3 bases, and 13 bases lay in between. For the CDR3, the DNA is TGCGCCAGCAGCTTGGGGACAGCCAGTGACTACGAGCAGTACTTC. This encodes CASSLGTASDYEQYF.

CDR3 in amino acids: CASSLEGWETSPYEQYF. CDR3 nucleotide sequence: TGTGCCAGCAGCTTAGAGGGATGGGAGACGAGTCCATACGAGCAGTACTTC. The chain employs TRBV11-2 and TRBJ2-7, with a possible D match to TRBD2 (5 bases). Germline V gene lookup returns CDR1 SGHAT and CDR2 FQNNGV. This CDR3 is built from 17 residues. With 0 bases removed from V and 4 bases from J, the gap between germline ends came to 19 bases.

This clonotype was seen at least ten times. The CDR3: CASTAAGLNRGAEAFF. The CDR3 DNA sequence: TGTGCCAGCACCGCTGCGGGCCTCAACAGGGGAGCTGAAGCTTTCTTT. This chain uses TRBV21-1 with TRBJ1-1; TRBD1 is the table's D call, not checked against the DNA. TRBV21-1 is flagged as a pseudogene. This CDR3 spans 16 amino acids.

This clonotype was seen many times. The rearrangement links TRBV21-1 to TRBJ2-2; TRBD2, the table's D call, lacks a check against the DNA. TRBV21-1 is deemed a pseudogene. This CDR3 has 14 amino acids. CDR3 sequence: CASSCRLIPGELFF. The CDR3 DNA sequence: TGTGCCAGCAGCTGTAGACTAATCCCCGGGGAGCTGTTTTTT.

This clonotype was observed many times. The genes are TRBV28 and TRBJ2-5, with TRBD2 matching over 10 bases. The CDR3 is 16 residues long. Per germline, CDR1 MDHEN and CDR2 SYDVKM. J gave up 4 bases and V 5 bases, and 10 bases lay outside the gene matches. CDR3 nucleotides: TGTGCCAGCAGTAAATGGGGCCTAGCGGGAGCAGAGACCCAGTACTTC. It codes for CASSKWGLAGAETQYF.

This clonotype showed up many times. The J gene is TRBJ2-2, the V gene TRBV20-1; 11 bases agree with TRBD1. Trimming cost V 6 bases and J 5 bases; bases outside gene matches: 8. CDR1 is DFQATT, CDR2 SNEGSKA, per germline (reference sequence). The CDR3 has 15 amino acids. The CDR3 bases are TGCAGTGCGCGGACCGGGACAGGGGGAACCGGGGAGCTGTTTTTT. Its protein product is CSARTGTGGTGELFF.

This clonotype occurred a few times. The chain links TRBV6-1 to TRBJ1-5, with D uncertain. Germline V gene sequence: CDR1 MNHNS, CDR2 SASEGT. The CDR3 is 15 residues long. Trimming took 3 bases from V and 0 from J, leaving 9 bases between them. This CDR3 is CASSDPLYSNQPQHF. CDR3 in DNA: TGTGCCAGCAGTGACCCCCTTTATAGCAATCAGCCCCAGCATTTT.

This clonotype was seen ten or more times. V and J are TRBV12-3 or TRBV12-4 and TRBJ2-1, with D possibly being TRBD2 (5 bases). CDR3 size: 15 residues. Trimming stripped 5 bases from V and 5 bases from J, with 16 bases between. In DNA form, the CDR3 reads TGTGCCAGCAGTCTATGGGTGGCGGGTGACAATGAGCAGTTCTTC. Translation gives CASSLWVAGDNEQFF.

This clonotype was counted at least ten times. The chain joins TRBV28 to TRBJ2-3; 10 nucleotides line up with TRBD2. V gave up 10 bases and J gave up 6 bases; unmatched junction bases: 10. This CDR3 spans 14 amino acids. From germline, CDR1 is MDHEN and CDR2 SYDVKM. CDR3 coding DNA: TGTGCCACCCTCCCGGGACTAGCGTCCGATACGCAGTATTTT. Translated, it gives CATLPGLASDTQYF.

This clonotype showed up just a few times. The CDR3 region is CASSNPATQIATNEKLFF. In DNA form, the CDR3 reads TGTGCCAGCAGCAACCCCGCAACCCAAATTGCAACTAATGAAAAACTGTTTTTT. The chain employs TRBV28 and TRBJ1-4; D is uncertain. Trimming took 6 bases from V and 0 from J, leaving 20 bases between them. Germline CDR1 reads MDHEN; CDR2 reads SYDVKM. The CDR3 runs to 18 residues. Complete variable domain (other parts from reference TRBV28 and TRBJ1-4): DVKVTQSSRYLVKRTGEKVFLECVQDMDHENMFWYRQDPGLGLRLIYFSYDVKMKEKGDIPEGYSVSREKKERFSLILESASTNQTSMYLCASSNPATQIATNEKLFFGSGTQLSVL.

The chain has TRBV6-2 or TRBV6-3 and TRBJ2-3, with 15 bases lining up with TRBD2. Germline V gene data show CDR1 as MNHEY and CDR2 as SVGEGT. With 1 base clipped from V and 6 bases from J, the junction kept 5 bases outside the gene matches. The CDR3 loop spans 17 amino acids. The CDR3 region is CASSYFGTSGRSDTQYF. The CDR3 nucleotides are TGTGCCAGCAGTTACTTCGGGACTAGCGGGAGGTCGGATACGCAGTATTTT.

The chain employs TRBV20-1 and TRBJ2-7; a possible D gene is TRBD2 (5 bases). V lost 6 bases, J lost 4 bases, and 19 bases lay in between. This CDR3 is 14 amino acids long. Germline V gene lookup returns CDR1 DFQATT and CDR2 SNEGSKA (reference sequence). The CDR3, as DNA: TGCAGTGCCGGCGCGGGTGTGGTGTTGTACGAGCAGTACTTC. Its translation is CSAGAGVVLYEQYF.

This clonotype was recorded at least ten times. This sequence joins TRBV5-5 and TRBJ2-1; 15 positions agree with TRBD2. The CDR3 is 18 amino acids. Germline assignment: CDR1 SGHKS and CDR2 YYEKEE (reference sequence). V lost 6 bases, J lost 0 bases, and 7 bases stayed unmatched. The CDR3 DNA sequence: TGTGCCAGCACGGGACTAGCGGGGGGCATGAGCTCCTACAATGAGCAGTTCTTC. This sequence encodes CASTGLAGGMSSYNEQFF.

J is TRBJ2-7 and V is TRBV3-1; perhaps TRBD2 as D (6 bases). This CDR3 contains 14 residues. Trimming took 3 bases from V and 4 from J, leaving 13 bases between them. The germline CDR1 and CDR2 sequences are LGHDT and YNNKEL (reference sequence). The CDR3 spells CASSHTGTPYEQYF. The CDR3 nucleotides are TGTGCCAGCAGCCATACCGGGACTCCTTACGAGCAGTACTTC.

This clonotype was seen just once. This chain joins TRBV7-7 and TRBJ1-5; D gene ambiguous. The CDR3 loop spans 20 amino acids. V gave up 2 bases and J gave up 1 base, with 24 bases separating them. The germline CDR1 and CDR2 sequences are SSHAT and FNYEAQ (reference sequence). The CDR3 here is CASSLTLRPLDNQSNQPQHF. Written as DNA, the CDR3 is TGTGCCAGCAGCTTAACCTTGAGACCTCTCGACAACCAAAGCAATCAGCCCCAGCATTTT.

This clonotype was detected a few times. V is TRBV5-1 and J is TRBJ2-7; no clear D. Germline V gene lookup returns CDR1 SGHRS and CDR2 YFSETQ. The ends were cut back, 0 bases at V and 3 bases at J, with 7 bases in the middle. The CDR3 extends over 13 amino acids. Here the CDR3 reads CASSLDTFYEQYF. The DNA of the CDR3 is TGCGCCAGCAGCTTGGATACATTCTACGAGCAGTACTTC.

This clonotype was found many times. The genes are TRBV20-1 and TRBJ2-2, with D possibly being TRBD1 (5 bases). Germline CDR1 reads DFQATT; CDR2 reads SNEGSKA (reference sequence). V was shortened by 6 bases and J by 1 base, with 15 bases between the two germline ends. The CDR3 extends over 15 amino acids. The DNA of the CDR3 is TGCAGTGCCGACAGCGCGAGGAAGAACACCGGGGAGCTGTTTTTT. Translated: CSADSARKNTGELFF.